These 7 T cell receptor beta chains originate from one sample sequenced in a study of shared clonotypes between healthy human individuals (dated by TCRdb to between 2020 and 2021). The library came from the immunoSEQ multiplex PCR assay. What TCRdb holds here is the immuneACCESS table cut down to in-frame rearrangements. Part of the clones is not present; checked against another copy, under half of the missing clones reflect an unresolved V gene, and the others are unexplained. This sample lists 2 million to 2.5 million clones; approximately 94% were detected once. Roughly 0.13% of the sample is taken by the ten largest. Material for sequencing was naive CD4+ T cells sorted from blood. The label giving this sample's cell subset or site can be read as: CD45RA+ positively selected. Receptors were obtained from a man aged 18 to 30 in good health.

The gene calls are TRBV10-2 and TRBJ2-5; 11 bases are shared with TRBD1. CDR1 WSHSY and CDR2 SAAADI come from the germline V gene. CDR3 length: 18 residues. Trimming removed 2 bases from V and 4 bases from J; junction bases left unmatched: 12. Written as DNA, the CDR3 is TGCGCCAGCAGTGAGCCAACAGAGGGACAGGGGGTTCGAGAGACCCAGTACTTC. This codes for CASSEPTEGQGVRETQYF.

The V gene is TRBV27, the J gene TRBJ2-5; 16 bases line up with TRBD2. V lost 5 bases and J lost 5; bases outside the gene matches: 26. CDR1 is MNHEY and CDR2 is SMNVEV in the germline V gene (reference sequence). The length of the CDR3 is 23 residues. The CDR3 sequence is CASSTTMGTSGRASGNLVETQYF. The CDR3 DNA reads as TGTGCCAGCAGTACAACTATGGGGACTAGCGGGAGGGCATCGGGCAATCTTGTGGAGACCCAGTACTTC.

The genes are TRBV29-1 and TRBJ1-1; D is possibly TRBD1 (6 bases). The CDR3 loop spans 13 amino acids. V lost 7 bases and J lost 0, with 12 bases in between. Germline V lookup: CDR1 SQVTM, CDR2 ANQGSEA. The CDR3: CSDGDTLNTEAFF. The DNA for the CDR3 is TGCAGCGATGGGGACACTCTGAACACTGAAGCTTTCTTT.

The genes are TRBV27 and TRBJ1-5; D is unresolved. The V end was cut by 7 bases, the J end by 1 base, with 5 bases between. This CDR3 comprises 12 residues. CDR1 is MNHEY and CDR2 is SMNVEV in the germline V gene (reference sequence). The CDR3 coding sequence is TGTGCCAGCACGACGAGCAATCAGCCCCAGCATTTT. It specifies CASTTSNQPQHF.

CDR3 in DNA: TGTGCCAGCAGACCCGGTTATAGCAATCAGCCCCAGCATTTT. Protein: CASRPGYSNQPQHF. The chain links TRBV27 to TRBJ1-5; D uncertain. The CDR3 contains 14 residues. Looked up from germline, CDR1 is MNHEY and CDR2 is SMNVEV (reference sequence). The ends were cut back, 6 bases at V and 0 bases at J, with 9 bases in the middle.

As DNA, the CDR3 is TGCGCCAGCAGTACGCCGGGTCCTGAAGCTTTCTTT. Its translation: CASSTPGPEAFF. The chain uses TRBV5-1 and TRBJ1-1, with no clear D. The V and J ends lost 5 bases and 6 bases respectively, with 11 bases between them. Per germline, CDR1 SGHRS and CDR2 YFSETQ. This CDR3 spans 12 amino acids.

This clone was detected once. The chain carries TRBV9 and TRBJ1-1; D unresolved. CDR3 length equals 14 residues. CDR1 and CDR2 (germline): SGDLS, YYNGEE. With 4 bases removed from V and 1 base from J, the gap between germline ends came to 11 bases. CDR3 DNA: TGTGCCAGCAGCCCCGGGCCGCAGAACACTGAAGCTTTCTTT. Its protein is CASSPGPQNTEAFF.